This paragraph covers one TCR beta chain sequence. Its antigen is currently unknown. This record belongs to a study of T cells after yellow fever vaccination. Study-level points and caveats: In FACS-sorted repertoires, abundant clonotypes from the bulk population could appear as contaminants. Boosting was followed by the reappearance of most primary-vaccination clones (approximately 95% CD4, about 90% CD8). Few clonotypes appeared in both CD4 and CD8 compartments.

TCRdb re-called the 5' RACE reads with MiXCR, one entry per CDR3 protein. The table includes a few hundred thousand distinct CDR3 sequences, roughly 6.2% detected once. The TCR originated in a man aged 25-45 years who received the YFV17D yellow fever vaccine. The specimen was PBMCs, collected 5 days after the yellow fever booster vaccination.

The CDR3 spells CASSGFRGVQETQYF. The CDR3 DNA reads TGTGCCAGCAGTGGATTCAGGGGAGTCCAAGAGACCCAGTACTTC. The genes are TRBV6-1 and TRBJ2-5; tentative D call: TRBD1 (6 bases). Germline CDR1 is MNHNS and CDR2 is SASEGT. The length of the CDR3 is 15 residues. Trimming left V 4 bases short and J 1 base short, with 13 bases between.